The source of this T cell receptor (beta chain) is a study of identical twins. MiXCR, run by TCRdb on the 5' RACE reads, gives a single entry per CDR3 protein. The sample contains about 520,000 distinct CDR3 sequences, 20% to 25% of which appear only once. This CDR3 comprises 12 residues. CDR1 and CDR2 (germline): SQVTM, ANQGSEA. Trimming stripped 7 bases from V and 6 bases from J, with 15 bases between. These data also featured in a second study, about T cells expressing NK-cell markers.

This receptor was taken from a woman younger than 35 in good health. The sequencing input was CD4+ T cells sorted from blood. This chain connects TRBV29-1 to TRBJ1-2, with a weak D call TRBD1 (5 bases). The CDR3 is CSAPDRTHGYTF. The CDR3 bases are TGCAGCGCCCCCGACAGAACACATGGCTACACCTTC.